The text below deals with one TCR beta chain. No antigen is known for it. These data come from a study of regulatory T cells in long-lasting Graves disease. Time point here: newly diagnosed GD, antithyroid drugs for less than 3 months. Construction of the TCR library relied on RNA isolated from PBMCs. Study outcomes and limitations: Persistent Graves' patients showed reduced TCR diversity versus newly diagnosed patients.

CDR3 regions were amplified by Arm-PCR using iRepertoire HTBI primers to build TCR beta libraries. In the original analysis: From all samples, identification returned 12 to 15 TRBJ and about 60 TRBV segments. Each CDR3 protein gets one entry after TCRdb re-called the multiplex PCR reads with MiXCR. The V and J calls here are based on TCRdb, not the publication. Of 400,000 to 550,000 distinct CDR3 sequences in the sample, 15% are singletons; the top ten hold roughly 17%. These data also featured in a second study, about T cells in Graves' hyperthyroidism and ophthalmopathy.

The sequencing used peripheral blood mononuclear cells (PBMCs), collected at new diagnosis, from a patient treated with antithyroid drugs. The sequence was collected from a young woman with Graves disease.

CDR3 bases: TGTGCCAGCAGCCAGCGGACAGGGGCCTACGAGCAGTACTTC. Amino acids: CASSQRTGAYEQYF. The chain has TRBV3-1 and TRBJ2-7; 9 bases align to TRBD1. The CDR3 covers 14 residues. CDR1 is LGHDT, CDR2 YNNKEL, per germline (reference sequence). Unmatched junction bases numbered 2, after V lost 3 bases and J lost 2 bases.